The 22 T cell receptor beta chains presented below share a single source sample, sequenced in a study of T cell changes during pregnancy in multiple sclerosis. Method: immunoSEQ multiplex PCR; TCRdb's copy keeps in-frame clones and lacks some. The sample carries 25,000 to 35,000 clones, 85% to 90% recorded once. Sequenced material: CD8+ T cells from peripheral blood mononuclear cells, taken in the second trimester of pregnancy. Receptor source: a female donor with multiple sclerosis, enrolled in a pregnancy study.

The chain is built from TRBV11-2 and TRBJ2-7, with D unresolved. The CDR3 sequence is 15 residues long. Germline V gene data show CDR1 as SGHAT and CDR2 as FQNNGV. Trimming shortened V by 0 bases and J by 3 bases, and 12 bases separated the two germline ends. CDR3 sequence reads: CASSLEIAPYYEQYF. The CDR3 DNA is TGTGCCAGCAGCTTAGAGATAGCTCCGTACTACGAGCAGTACTTC.

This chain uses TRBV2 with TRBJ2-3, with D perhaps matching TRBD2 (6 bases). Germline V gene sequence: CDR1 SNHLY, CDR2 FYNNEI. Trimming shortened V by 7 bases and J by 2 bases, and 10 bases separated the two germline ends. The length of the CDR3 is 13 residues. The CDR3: CASMGDFTDTQYF. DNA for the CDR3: TGTGCCAGCATGGGGGACTTCACAGATACGCAGTATTTT.

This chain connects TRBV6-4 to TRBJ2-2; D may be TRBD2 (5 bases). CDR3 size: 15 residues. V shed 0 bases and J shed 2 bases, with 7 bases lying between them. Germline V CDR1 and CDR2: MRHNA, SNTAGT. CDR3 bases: TGTGCCAGCAGTGACTCGGAGGACAACACCGGGGAGCTGTTTTTT. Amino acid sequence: CASSDSEDNTGELFF.

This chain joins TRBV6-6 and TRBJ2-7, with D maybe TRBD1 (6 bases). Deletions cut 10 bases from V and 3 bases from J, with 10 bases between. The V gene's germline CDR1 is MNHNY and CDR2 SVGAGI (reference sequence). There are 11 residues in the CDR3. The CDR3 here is CATQGNYEQYF. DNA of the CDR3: TGTGCCACTCAGGGGAACTACGAGCAGTACTTC.

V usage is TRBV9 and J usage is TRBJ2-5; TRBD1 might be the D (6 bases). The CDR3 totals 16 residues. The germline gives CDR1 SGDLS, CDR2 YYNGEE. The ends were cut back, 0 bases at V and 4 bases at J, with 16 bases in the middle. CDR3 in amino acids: CASSVGEVEQGETQYF. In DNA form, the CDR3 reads TGTGCCAGCAGCGTAGGTGAAGTTGAACAGGGAGAGACCCAGTACTTC.

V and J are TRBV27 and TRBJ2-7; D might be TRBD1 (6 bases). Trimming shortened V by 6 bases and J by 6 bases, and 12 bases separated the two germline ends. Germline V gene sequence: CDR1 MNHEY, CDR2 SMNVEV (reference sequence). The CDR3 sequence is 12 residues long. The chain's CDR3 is CASRQGMGEQYF. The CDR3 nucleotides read TGTGCCAGCAGGCAGGGGATGGGCGAGCAGTACTTC.

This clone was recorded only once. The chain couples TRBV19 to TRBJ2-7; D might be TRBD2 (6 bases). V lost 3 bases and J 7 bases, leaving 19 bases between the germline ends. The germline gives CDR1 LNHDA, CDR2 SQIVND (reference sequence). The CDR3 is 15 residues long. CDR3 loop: CASSIPAGRLSEQYF. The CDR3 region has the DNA TGTGCCAGTAGTATCCCAGCGGGCCGGCTATCTGAGCAGTACTTC.

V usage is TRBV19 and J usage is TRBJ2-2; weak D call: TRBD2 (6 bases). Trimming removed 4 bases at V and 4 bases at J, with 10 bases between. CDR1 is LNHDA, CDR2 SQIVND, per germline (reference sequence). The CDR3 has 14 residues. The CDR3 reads CASSSGDVTGELFF. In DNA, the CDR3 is TGTGCCAGTAGTAGCGGGGACGTCACCGGGGAGCTGTTTTTT.

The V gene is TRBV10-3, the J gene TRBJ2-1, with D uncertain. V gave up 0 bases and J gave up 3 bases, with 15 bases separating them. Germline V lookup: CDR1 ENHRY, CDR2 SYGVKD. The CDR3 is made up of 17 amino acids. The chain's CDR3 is CAISESQITNDYNEQFF. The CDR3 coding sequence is TGTGCCATCAGTGAGTCTCAGATTACAAACGACTACAATGAGCAGTTCTTC.

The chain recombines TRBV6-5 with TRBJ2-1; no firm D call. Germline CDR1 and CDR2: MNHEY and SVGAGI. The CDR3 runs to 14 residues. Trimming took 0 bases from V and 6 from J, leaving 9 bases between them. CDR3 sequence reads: CASSYSGPSNEQFF. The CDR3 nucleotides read TGTGCCAGCAGTTACTCGGGCCCGTCCAATGAGCAGTTCTTC.

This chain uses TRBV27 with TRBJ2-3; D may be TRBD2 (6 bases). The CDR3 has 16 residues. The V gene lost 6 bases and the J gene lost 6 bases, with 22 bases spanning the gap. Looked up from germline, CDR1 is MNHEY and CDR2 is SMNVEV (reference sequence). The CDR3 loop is CASRHRDPLEGDTQYF. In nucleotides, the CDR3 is TGTGCCAGCAGACATCGCGACCCGCTGGAGGGGGATACGCAGTATTTT.

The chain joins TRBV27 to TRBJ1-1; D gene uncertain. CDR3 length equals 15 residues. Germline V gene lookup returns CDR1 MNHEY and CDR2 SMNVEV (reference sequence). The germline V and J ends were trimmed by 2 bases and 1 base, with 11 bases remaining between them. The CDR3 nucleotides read TGTGCCAGCAGTTTAGTTCGGTCACCGAACACTGAAGCTTTCTTT. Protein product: CASSLVRSPNTEAFF.

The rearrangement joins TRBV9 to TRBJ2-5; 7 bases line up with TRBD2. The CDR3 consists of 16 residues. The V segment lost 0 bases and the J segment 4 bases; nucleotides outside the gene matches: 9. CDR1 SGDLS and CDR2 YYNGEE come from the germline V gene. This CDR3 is CASSVGGGGFGETQYF. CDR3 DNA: TGTGCCAGCAGCGTAGGTGGCGGGGGATTCGGAGAGACCCAGTACTTC. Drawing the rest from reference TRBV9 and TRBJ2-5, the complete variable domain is DSGVTQTPKHLITATGQRVTLRCSPRSGDLSVYWYQQSLDQGLQFLIQYYNGEERAKGNILERFSAQQFPDLHSELNLSSLELGDSALYFCASSVGGGGFGETQYFGPGTRLLVL.

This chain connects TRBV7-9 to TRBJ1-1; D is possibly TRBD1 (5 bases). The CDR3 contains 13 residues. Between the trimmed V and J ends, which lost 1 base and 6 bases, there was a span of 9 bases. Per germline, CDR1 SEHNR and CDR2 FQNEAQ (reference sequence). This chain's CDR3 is CASSLDGGAEAFF. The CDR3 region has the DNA TGTGCCAGCAGCTTAGACGGAGGGGCTGAAGCTTTCTTT.

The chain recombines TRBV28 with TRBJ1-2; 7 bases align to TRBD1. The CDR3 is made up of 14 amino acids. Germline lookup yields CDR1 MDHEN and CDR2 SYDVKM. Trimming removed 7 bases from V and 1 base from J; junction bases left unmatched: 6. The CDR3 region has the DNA TGTGCCAGCACGGACAGGAGTTATAACTATGGCTACACCTTC. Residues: CASTDRSYNYGYTF.

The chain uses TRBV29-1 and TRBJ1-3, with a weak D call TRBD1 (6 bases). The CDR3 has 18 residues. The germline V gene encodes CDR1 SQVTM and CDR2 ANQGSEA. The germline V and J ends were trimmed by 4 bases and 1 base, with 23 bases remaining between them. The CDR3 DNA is TGCAGCGTTGTACTGTTCGGGGGGCAGGGAATTTCTGGAAACACCATATATTTT. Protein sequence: CSVVLFGGQGISGNTIYF.

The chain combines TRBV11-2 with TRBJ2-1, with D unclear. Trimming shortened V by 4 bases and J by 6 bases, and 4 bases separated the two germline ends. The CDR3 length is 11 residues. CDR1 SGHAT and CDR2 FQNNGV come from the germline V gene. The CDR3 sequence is CASSSINEQFF. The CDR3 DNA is TGTGCCAGCAGCTCTATCAATGAGCAGTTCTTC.

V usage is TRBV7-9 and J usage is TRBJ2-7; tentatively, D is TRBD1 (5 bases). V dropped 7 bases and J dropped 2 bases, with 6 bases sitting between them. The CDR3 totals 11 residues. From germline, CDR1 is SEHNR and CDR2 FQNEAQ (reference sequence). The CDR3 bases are TGTGCCAGCACAGGGACCTACGAGCAGTACTTC. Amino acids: CASTGTYEQYF.

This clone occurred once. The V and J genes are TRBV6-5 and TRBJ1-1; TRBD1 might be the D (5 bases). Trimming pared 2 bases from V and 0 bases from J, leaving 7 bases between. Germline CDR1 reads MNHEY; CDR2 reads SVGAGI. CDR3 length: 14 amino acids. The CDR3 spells CASSYATVNTEAFF. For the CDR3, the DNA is TGTGCCAGCAGTTACGCGACAGTGAACACTGAAGCTTTCTTT.

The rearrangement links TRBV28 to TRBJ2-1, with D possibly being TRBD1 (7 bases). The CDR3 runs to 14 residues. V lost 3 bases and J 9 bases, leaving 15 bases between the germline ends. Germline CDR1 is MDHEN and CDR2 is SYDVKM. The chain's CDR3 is CASSFLQGGAEQFF. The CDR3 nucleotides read TGTGCCAGCAGTTTCCTTCAGGGGGGAGCTGAGCAGTTCTTC.

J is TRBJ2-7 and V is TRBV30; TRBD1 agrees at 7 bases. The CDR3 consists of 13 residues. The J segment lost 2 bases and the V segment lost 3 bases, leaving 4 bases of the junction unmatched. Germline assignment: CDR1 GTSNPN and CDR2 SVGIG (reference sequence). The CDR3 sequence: CAWSRQGAYEQYF. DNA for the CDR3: TGTGCCTGGAGCAGGCAGGGGGCCTACGAGCAGTACTTC.

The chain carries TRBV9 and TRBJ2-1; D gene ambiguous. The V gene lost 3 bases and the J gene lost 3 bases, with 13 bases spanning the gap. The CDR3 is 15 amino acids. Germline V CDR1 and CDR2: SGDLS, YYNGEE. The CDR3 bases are TGTGCCAGCAGCGCCACCTCGAGTGACTACAATGAGCAGTTCTTC. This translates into CASSATSSDYNEQFF.